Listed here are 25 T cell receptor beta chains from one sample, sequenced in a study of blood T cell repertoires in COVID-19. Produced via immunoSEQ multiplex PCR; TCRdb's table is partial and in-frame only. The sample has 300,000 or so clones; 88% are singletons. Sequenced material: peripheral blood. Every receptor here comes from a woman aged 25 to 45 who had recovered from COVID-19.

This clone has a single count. The CDR3 nucleotides are TGTGCCAGCAGTTCTGACAGAACCTACGAGCAGTACTTC. Protein sequence: CASSSDRTYEQYF. V usage is TRBV27 and J usage is TRBJ2-7, with a tentative D call TRBD1 (5 bases). Germline V gene data show CDR1 as MNHEY and CDR2 as SMNVEV (reference sequence). Trimming removed 4 bases at V and 2 bases at J, with 9 bases between. The CDR3 spans 13 residues.

For the CDR3, the DNA is TGTGCCACCAGCACTTTATTACGCGTAGTTGGTCCAGGGGGTCGTGGCAATCAGCCCCAGCATTTT. This encodes CATSTLLRVVGPGGRGNQPQHF. The rearrangement joins TRBV15 to TRBJ1-5; 7 bases agree with TRBD1. The CDR3 has 22 amino acids. The ends lost 4 bases at V and 2 bases at J; junction bases unmatched: 26. Per the germline V gene, CDR1 is LNHNV and CDR2 is YYDKDF (reference sequence).

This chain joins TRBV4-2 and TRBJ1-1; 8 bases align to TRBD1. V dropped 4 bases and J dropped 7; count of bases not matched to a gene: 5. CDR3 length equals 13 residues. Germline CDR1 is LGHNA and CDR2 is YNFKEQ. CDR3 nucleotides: TGTGCCAGCAGCCTCAGGGGGCTAGGTGAAGCTTTCTTT. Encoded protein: CASSLRGLGEAFF.

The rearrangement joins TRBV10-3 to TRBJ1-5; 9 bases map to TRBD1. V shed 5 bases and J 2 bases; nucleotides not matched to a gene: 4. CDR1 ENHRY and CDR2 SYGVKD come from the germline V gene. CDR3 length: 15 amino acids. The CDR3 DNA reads TGTGCCATCAGTACCGGGACAGGGCGCAATCAGCCCCAGCATTTT. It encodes CAISTGTGRNQPQHF.

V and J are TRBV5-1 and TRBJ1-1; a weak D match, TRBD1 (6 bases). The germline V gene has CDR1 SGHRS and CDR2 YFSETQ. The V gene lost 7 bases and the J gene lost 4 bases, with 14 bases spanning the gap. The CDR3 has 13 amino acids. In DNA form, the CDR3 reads TGCGCCAGCCTAGCACCAGGGGTCACTGAAGCTTTCTTT. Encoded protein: CASLAPGVTEAFF.

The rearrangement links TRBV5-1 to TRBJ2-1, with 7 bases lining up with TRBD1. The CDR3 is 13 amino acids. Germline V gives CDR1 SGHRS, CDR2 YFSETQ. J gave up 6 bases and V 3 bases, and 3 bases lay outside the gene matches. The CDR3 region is CASSWGTVNEQFF. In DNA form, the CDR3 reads TGCGCCAGCAGCTGGGGGACAGTCAATGAGCAGTTCTTC.

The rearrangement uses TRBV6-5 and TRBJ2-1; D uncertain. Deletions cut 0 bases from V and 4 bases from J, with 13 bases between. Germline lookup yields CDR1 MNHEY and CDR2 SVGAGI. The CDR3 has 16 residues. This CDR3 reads CASSYSAEPKYNEQFF. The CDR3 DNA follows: TGTGCCAGCAGTTACTCGGCCGAACCGAAATACAATGAGCAGTTCTTC.

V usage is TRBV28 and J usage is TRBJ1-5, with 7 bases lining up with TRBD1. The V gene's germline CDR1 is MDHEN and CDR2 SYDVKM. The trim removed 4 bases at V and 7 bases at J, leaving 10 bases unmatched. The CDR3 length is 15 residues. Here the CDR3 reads CASSSPTGEGQPQHF. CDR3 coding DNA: TGTGCCAGCAGTTCCCCTACAGGGGAAGGCCAGCCCCAGCATTTT.

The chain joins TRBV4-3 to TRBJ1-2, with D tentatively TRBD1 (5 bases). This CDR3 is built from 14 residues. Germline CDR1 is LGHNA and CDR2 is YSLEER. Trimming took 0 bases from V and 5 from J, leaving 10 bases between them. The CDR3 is CASSQDNRGYGYTF. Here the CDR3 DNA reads TGCGCCAGCAGCCAAGACAACCGGGGGTATGGCTACACCTTC.

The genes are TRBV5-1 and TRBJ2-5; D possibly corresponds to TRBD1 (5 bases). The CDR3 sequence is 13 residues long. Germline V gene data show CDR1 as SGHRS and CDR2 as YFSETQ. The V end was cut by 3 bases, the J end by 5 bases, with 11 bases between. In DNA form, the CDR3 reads TGCGCCAGCAGCTCGGACAAAGGGGAGACCCAGTACTTC. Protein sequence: CASSSDKGETQYF.

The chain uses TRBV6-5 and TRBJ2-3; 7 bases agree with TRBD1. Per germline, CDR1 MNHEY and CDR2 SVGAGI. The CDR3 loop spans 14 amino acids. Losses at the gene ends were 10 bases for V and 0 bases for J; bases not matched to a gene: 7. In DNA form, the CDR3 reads TGTGCCAACAGACCGACAGGGAGCACAGATACGCAGTATTTT. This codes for CANRPTGSTDTQYF.

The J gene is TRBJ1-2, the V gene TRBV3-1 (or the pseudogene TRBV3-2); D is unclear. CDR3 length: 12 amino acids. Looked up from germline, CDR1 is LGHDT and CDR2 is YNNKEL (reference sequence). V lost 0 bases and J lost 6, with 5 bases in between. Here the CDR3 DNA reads TGTGCCAGCAGCCAAGATCGGGATGGCTACACCTTC. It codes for CASSQDRDGYTF.

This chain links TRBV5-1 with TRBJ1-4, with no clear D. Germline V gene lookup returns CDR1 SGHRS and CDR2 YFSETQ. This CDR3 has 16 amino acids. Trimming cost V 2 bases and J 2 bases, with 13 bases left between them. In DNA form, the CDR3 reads TGCGCCAGCAGCTTAGGCAGGCTTCAGACTAATGAAAAACTGTTTTTT. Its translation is CASSLGRLQTNEKLFF.

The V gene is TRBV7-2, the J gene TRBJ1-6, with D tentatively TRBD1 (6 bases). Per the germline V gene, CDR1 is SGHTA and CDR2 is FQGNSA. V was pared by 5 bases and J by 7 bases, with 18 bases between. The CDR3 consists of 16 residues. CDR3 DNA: TGTGCCAGCAGCGACGTCAGGGGAGATCGGAATTCACCCCTCCACTTT. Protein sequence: CASSDVRGDRNSPLHF. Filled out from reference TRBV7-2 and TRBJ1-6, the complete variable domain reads GAGVSQSPSNKVTEKGKDVELRCDPISGHTALYWYRQSLGQGLEFLIYFQGNSAPDKSGLPSDRFSAERTGGSVSTLTIQRTQQEDSAVYLCASSDVRGDRNSPLHFGNGTRLTVT.

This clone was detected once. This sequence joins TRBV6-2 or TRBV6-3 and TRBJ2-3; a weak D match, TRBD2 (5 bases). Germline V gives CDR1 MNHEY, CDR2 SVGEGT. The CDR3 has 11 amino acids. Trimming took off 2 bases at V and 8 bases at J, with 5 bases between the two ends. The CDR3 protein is CASSYGGTQYF. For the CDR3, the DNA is TGTGCCAGCAGTTACGGAGGTACGCAGTATTTT.

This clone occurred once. The CDR3 DNA is TGTGCCACCAGTGGTTCCACATGGGGCGAAGCTTTCTTT. As protein: CATSGSTWGEAFF. This chain joins TRBV24-1 and TRBJ1-1; D is perhaps TRBD1 (5 bases). This CDR3 has 13 residues. V was cut by 5 bases and J by 8 bases, with 14 bases left in between. The V gene's germline CDR1 is KGHDR and CDR2 SFDVKD.

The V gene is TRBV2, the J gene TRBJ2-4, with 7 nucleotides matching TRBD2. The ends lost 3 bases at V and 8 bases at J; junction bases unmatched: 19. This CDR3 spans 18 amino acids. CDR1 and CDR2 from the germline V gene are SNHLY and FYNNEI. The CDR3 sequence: CASSDPNRLAGVRDIQYF. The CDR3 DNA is TGTGCCAGCAGTGACCCAAACCGACTAGCCGGAGTTCGGGACATTCAGTACTTC.

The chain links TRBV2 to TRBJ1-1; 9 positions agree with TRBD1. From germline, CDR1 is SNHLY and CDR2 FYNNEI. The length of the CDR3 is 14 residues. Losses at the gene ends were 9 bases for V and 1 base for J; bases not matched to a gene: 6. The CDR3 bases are TGTGCCAGATGGGACAGGGTGGGGAACACTGAAGCTTTCTTT. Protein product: CARWDRVGNTEAFF.

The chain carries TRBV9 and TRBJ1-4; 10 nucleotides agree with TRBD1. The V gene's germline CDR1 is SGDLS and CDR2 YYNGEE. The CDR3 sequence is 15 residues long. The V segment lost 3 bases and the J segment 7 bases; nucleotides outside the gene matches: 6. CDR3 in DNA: TGTGCCAGCAGCGCCCGGGACAGGGGATCTGAAAAACTGTTTTTT. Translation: CASSARDRGSEKLFF.

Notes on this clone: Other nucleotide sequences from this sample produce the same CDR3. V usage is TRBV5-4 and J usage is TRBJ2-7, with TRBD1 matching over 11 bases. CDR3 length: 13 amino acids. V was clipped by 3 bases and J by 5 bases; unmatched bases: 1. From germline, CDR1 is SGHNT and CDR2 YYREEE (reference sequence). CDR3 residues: CASSSGQGDEQYF. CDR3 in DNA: TGTGCCAGCAGCTCGGGACAGGGGGACGAGCAGTACTTC.

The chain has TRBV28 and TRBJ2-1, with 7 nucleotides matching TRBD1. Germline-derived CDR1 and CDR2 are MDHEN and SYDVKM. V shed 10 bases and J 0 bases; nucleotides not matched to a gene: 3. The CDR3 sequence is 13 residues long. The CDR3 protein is CATTGSSYNEQFF. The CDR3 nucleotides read TGTGCCACGACAGGGAGCTCCTACAATGAGCAGTTCTTC.

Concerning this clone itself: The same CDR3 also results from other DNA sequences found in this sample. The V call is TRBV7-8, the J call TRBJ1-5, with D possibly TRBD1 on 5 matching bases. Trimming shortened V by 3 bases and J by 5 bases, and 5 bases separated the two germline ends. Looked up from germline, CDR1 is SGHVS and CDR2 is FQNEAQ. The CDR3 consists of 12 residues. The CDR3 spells CASSLTDQPQHF. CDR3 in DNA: TGTGCCAGCAGCTTGACAGATCAGCCCCAGCATTTT.

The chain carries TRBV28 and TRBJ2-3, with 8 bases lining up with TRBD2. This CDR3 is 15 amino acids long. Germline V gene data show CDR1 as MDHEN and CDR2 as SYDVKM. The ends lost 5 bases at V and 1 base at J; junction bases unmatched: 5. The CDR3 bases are TGTGCCAGCAGTGGAGCGGGGGTGGGCACAGATACGCAGTATTTT. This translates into CASSGAGVGTDTQYF.

The CDR3 reads CATSSLGGWPQHF. The CDR3 bases are TGTGCCACCAGTAGCCTTGGCGGCTGGCCCCAGCATTTT. The chain uses TRBV24-1 and TRBJ1-5; D is undetermined. Germline V gene sequence: CDR1 KGHDR, CDR2 SFDVKD. Trimming stripped 6 bases from V and 9 bases from J, with 14 bases between. The CDR3 extends over 13 amino acids.

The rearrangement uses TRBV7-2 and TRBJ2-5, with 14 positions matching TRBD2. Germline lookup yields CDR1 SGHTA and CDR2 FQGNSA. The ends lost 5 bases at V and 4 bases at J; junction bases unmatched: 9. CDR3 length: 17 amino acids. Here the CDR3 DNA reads TGTGCCAGCAGCGGAGGGACTAGCGGGGGAATCGGAGAGACCCAGTACTTC. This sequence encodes CASSGGTSGGIGETQYF.